This record covers a single TCR beta chain. At the DNA level, this CDR3 is encoded by other sequences in the same sample as well. This sample is part of a study of blood T cell repertoires in COVID-19. Study details: Samples representing acute and convalescent COVID-19 were sourced from the United States, Italy and Spain.

The CDR3 runs 15 residues. From germline, CDR1 is LNHDA and CDR2 SQIVND (reference sequence). The V end was cut by 2 bases, the J end by 1 base, with 9 bases between. Study processing details: Reference gene primer amplification gave nucleated cell count estimates. Only in-frame clones appear in the TCRdb table, and some are missing; sequencing was by immunoSEQ multiplex PCR. V, J and clone size reflect that table, while D and trimming were determined from the DNA. The sample includes roughly 670,000 clones, about nine tenths seen only once; the top ten take roughly 0.25%. Sequencing input: peripheral blood. This rearrangement joins TRBV19 to TRBJ1-5; possible D gene TRBD1, 5 bases. The source of this sequence is a woman between 18 and 29 years old with acute or convalescent COVID-19. CDR3 bases: TGTGCCAGTAGTATACTTCCAGGGAGCAATCAGCCCCAGCATTTT. Translated: CASSILPGSNQPQHF.